This T cell receptor (beta chain) was captured by sequencing in a study of cytomegalovirus exposure and HLA in healthy donors. Study summary: When 350 to 400 donors were genotyped, about 86% of them were found to fall in the Caucasian-associated ancestry cluster.

Per germline, CDR1 SGHRS and CDR2 YFSETQ. The CDR3 has 15 amino acids. Trimming took off 1 base at V and 5 bases at J, with 16 bases between the two ends. Study-wide results and caveats: Most of the CMV-associated TCR beta chains (in a later analysis) appeared to be HLA-restricted. When presence/absence was analysed, sequencing depth was taken to be roughly uniform across donors. Several V segments, TRBV6-2 and TRBV6-3 among them, could not be told apart and were dropped.

About this clone itself: Its antigen is still unknown.

PCR involved 60 Vbeta and 13 Jbeta primers. Data came from immunoSEQ multiplex PCR; TCRdb stores just in-frame clones and leaves some out. The repertoire holds 100,000 to 150,000 clones, with roughly 8.6% as singletons. The sample comprised PBMCs. The TCR comes from a woman between 40 and 50 years old in good health and CMV-seropositive. This rearrangement joins TRBV5-1 to TRBJ2-7; the D gene is possibly TRBD1 (6 bases). The CDR3 here is CASSLSGQRLNEQYF. The DNA of the CDR3 is TGCGCCAGCAGCTTGTCAGGACAGCGGCTGAACGAGCAGTACTTC.